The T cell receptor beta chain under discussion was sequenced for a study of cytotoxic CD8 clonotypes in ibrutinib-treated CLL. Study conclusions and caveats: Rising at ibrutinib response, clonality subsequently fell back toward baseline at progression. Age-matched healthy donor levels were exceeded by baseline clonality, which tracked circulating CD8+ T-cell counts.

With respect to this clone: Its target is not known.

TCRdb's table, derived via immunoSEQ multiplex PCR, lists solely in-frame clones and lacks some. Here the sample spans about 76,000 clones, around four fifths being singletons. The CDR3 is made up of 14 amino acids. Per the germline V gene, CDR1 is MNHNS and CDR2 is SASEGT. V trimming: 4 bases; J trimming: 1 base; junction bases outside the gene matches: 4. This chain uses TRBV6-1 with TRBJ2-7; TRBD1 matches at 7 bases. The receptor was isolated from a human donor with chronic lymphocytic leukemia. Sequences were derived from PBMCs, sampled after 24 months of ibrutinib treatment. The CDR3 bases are TGTGCCAGCAGTGTCGACAGGGTATCCTACGAGCAGTACTTC. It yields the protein CASSVDRVSYEQYF.